This entry concerns a single TCR beta chain. What antigen it recognizes has not been identified. No much larger clonotype is one base removed from it; base qualities were not supplied. The donors were 40 or so Caucasian individuals from Russia, aged roughly 6 to 90 years, who were systemically healthy. Around 9.9 milliliters of peripheral blood were collected from each donor into EDTA-treated Vacutainer tubes. Ficoll-Paque density-gradient centrifugation was used to isolate PBMCs, with at least 6.5 million per sample. Total RNA was extracted from PBMCs with Trizol reagent, with at least 6 micrograms obtained per sample. For every donor, an aliquot of PBMCs went through flow cytometry to measure the percentages of naive CD45RAhigh/CD27high T cells. The CDR3 runs 12 amino acids, cysteine and phenylalanine included. CDR3 DNA only is kept here, 36 bases in frame from base 1. V loses 5 bases of germline sequence and J loses 6 bases, and the interval between the two ends is 11 bases. Reading the germline V gene gives CDR1 WSHSY and CDR2 SAAADI.

This entry comes from a study of blood T cells in healthy people across ages (dated by TCRdb to between 2015 and 2017). Some background on the complete study: Template switching captured roughly one uniquely barcoded TCR beta cDNA molecule per two T cells in model experiments. Age-related changes in TCR beta repertoire diversity were measured in the study by deep sequencing normalized with unique cDNA molecular identifiers. To avoid experimental bias, donors of different ages were distributed randomly across sequencing lanes. The donors were split into four age groups: young (average about 15 years), middle-aged (39), aged (approximately 59) and long-lived (roughly 88). Two additional independent replicas of 1 million unique cDNA reads from the same blood draw were analyzed for two donors (one aged 18 to 29 and one aged 80 or older). The full study reports these points: Observed TCR beta diversity per million T cells fell roughly linearly with age, and a significant reduction was already apparent by age around 40. Total diversity estimates from one million sequenced T cells were considered lower bounds and underestimates. Because donor CMV infection status was unknown, age-related changes in expanded clonotypes were potentially confounded. Observed TCR beta diversity correlated strongly with the percentage of naive T cells measured by flow cytometry. The long-lived group showed more naive CD4+ T cells, fewer expanded clones and increased TCR diversity than the aged group, suggesting age selection. Since profiling was done on bulk unsorted PBMCs, naive and antigen-experienced compartments could not be conclusively compared.

Library prep was done by 5' RACE. This sample was sequenced with an Illumina HiSeq 2500. A second PCR of roughly 7 to 11 cycles was performed with a sample-barcoded 5' primer and a J-beta primer mix. A template-switch 5' adaptor carrying 12 random nucleotides introduced a unique molecular identifier onto each TCR beta cDNA molecule. At least 2.5 million CDR3-containing paired-end reads were obtained from each sample. The Mint cDNA synthesis kit, primed by a TRBC-specific oligonucleotide, was used to synthesize first-strand cDNA from all RNA. After uracil-DNA glycosylase treatment, a first 18-cycle PCR used universal primers M1SS and BC2_uni_R on all cDNA. The original pipeline was this. Each sample was normalized by randomly selecting 1 million high-quality reads, each carrying a distinct molecular identifier. Reads with shared molecular identifiers were discarded instead of being binned into consensus sequences. MiTCR, set to a Q25 quality threshold and the strictest error-elimination algorithm, was used for CDR3 identification, clonotype clustering and error correction. A nonparametric unseen species model with Euler transformation was used to estimate a lower bound on total TCR beta diversity. The public sequencing data were trimmed at Q25 with fastp and processed into clonotypes with MiXCR by TCRdb, which kept only in-frame beta chains. Records with the same CDR3 protein are collapsed into one entry carrying the most frequent genes and DNA. It is TCRdb's table, rather than the study itself, that gives the V and J calls and clone size. This sample holds 1.5 million to 2 million distinct CDR3 sequences; roughly 49% were observed only once. Less than 2.5% of the sample rests with the top ten.

This TCR derives from a woman aged 35 to 49 in good health. Input material: blood. The sequence joins TRBV10-2 to TRBJ2-7; the D element could tentatively be TRBD1 or TRBD2, as 5 bases agree for each. This receptor has the CDR3 CASSQGVREQYF. The sequence in DNA is TGCGCCAGCAGTCAGGGAGTCCGCGAGCAGTACTTC.